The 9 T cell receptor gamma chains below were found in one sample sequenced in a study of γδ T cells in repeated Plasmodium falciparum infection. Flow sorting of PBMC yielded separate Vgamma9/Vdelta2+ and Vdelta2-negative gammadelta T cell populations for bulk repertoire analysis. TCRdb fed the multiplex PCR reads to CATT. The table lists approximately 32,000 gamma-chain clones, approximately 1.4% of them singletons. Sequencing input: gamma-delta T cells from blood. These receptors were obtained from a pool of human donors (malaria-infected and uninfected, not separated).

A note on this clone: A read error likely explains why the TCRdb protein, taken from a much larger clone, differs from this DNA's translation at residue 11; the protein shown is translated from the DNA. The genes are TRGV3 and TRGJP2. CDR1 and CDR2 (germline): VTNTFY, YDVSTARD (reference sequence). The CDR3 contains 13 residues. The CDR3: CATWRYSDWIRTF. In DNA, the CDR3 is TGTGCCACCTGGCGTTATAGTGATTGGATCAGGACGTTT.

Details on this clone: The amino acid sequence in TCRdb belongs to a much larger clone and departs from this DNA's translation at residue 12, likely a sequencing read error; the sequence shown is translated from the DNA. In DNA form, the CDR3 reads TGTGCCTTGTGGGAGGGGGCTAGTTATTATAAGGAACTCTTT. It codes for CALWEGASYYKELF. V is TRGV9 and J is TRGJ1 or TRGJ2. Germline CDR1 is GITISATS and CDR2 is ISYDGTV (reference sequence). This CDR3 has 14 residues.

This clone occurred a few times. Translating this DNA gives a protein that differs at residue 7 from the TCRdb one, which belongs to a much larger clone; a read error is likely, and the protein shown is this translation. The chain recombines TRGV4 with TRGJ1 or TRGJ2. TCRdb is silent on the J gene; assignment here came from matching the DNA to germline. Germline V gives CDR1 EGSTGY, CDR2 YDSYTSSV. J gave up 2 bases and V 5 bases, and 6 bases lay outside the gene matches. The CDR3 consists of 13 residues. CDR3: CATWVLDYYKKLF. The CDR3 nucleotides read TGTGCCACCTGGGTACTAGATTATTATAAGAAACTCTTT.

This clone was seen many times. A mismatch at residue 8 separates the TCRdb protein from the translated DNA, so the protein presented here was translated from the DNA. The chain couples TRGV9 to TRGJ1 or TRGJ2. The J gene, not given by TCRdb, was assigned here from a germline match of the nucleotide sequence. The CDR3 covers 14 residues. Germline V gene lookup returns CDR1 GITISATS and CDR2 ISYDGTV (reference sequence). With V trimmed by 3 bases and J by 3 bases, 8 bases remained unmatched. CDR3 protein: CALWEFSCYYKKLF. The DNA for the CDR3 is TGTGCCTTGTGGGAGTTTTCCTGTTATTATAAGAAACTCTTT.

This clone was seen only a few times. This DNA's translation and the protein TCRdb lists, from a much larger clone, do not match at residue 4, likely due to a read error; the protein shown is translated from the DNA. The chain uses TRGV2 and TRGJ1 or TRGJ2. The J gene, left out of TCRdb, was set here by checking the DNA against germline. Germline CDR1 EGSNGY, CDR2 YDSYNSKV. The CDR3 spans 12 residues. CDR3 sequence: CATRDEGYKKLF. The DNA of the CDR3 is TGTGCCACCCGGGACGAAGGTTATAAGAAACTCTTT.

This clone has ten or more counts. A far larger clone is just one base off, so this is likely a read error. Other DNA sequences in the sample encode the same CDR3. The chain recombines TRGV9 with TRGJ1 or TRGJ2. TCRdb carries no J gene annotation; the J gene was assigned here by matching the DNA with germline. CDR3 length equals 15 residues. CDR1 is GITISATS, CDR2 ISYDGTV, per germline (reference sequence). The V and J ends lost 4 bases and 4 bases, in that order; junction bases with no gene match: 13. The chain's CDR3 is CALWEVSIQYYKKLF. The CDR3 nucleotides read TGTGCCTTGTGGGAAGTGTCCATCCAATATTATAAGAAACTCTTT.

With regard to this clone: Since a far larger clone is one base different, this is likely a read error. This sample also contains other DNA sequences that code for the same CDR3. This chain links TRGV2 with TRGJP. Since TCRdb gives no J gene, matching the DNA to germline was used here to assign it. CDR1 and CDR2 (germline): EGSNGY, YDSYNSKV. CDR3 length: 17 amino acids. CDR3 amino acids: CATWDANQELGKKIKVF. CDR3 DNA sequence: TGTGCCACCTGGGACGCCAACCAAGAGCTGGGCAAAAAAATCAAGGTATTT.

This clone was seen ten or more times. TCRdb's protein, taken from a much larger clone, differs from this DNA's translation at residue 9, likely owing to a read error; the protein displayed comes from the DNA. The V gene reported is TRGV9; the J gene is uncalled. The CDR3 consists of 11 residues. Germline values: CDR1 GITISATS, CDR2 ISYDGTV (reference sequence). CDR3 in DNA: TGTGCCTTGTGGGAGGTACGGGAGAGACTCTTT. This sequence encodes CALWEVRERLF.

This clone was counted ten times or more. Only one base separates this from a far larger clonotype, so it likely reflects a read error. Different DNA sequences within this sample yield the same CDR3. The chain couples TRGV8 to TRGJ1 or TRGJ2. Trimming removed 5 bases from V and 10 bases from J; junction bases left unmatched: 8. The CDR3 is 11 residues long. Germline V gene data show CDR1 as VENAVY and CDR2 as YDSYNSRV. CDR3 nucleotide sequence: TGTGCCACCTGGGGTCGAACGAAGAAACTCTTT. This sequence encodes CATWGRTKKLF.